This is a list of T cell receptor beta chains from one sample in a study of T cell responses to AZD1222 COVID-19 vaccine. Data came from immunoSEQ multiplex PCR; TCRdb stores just in-frame clones and leaves some out. The table has some 120,000 clones, roughly 86% seen once. The sample here was peripheral blood, taken on day 0 of AZD1222 vaccination. All receptors come from an adult in good health. The CDR3 runs from the conserved cysteine through the conserved F or W. Fields, in order: CDR3 DNA, CDR3 protein, J gene, clone size, D gene, V gene. D genes are given only for firm matches. The size field is filled for only some rows; it gives once, few, many or a size class.

DNA: TGTGCCAGCAGCTTGGGGCGGTGGCCCCAGCATTTT
CDR3: CASSLGRWPQHF
J: TRBJ1-5
size: -
D: -
V: TRBV5-6

DNA: TGTGCCAGTAGTGTAGCCGGGACAGGGAGGCTGGACGAGCAGTACTTC
CDR3: CASSVAGTGRLDEQYF
J: TRBJ2-7
size: -
D: TRBD1
V: TRBV19

DNA: TGTGCCACCAGCAGAGCTGGGGCGATACCCTACGAGCAGTACTTC
CDR3: CATSRAGAIPYEQYF
J: TRBJ2-7
size: -
D: -
V: TRBV15

DNA: TGTGCCAGCACTGACAGAGTGAACACTGAAGCTTTCTTT
CDR3: CASTDRVNTEAFF
J: TRBJ1-1
size: -
D: -
V: TRBV12-3/TRBV12-4

DNA: TGTGCCAGCAGCTTAGCGTGGGCGGAGGTCGGTTCGTATGGCTACACCTTC
CDR3: CASSLAWAEVGSYGYTF
J: TRBJ1-2
size: -
D: -
V: TRBV7-9

DNA: TGTGCCAGCAGCCAGGGACTATCCCCCGAGCAGTACTTC
CDR3: CASSQGLSPEQYF
J: TRBJ2-7
size: -
D: TRBD2
V: TRBV3-1/TRBV3-2

DNA: TGTGCCTGGTTAAAAACCGGGACAGGGGGCTCAGATACGCAGTATTTT
CDR3: CAWLKTGTGGSDTQYF
J: TRBJ2-3
size: -
D: TRBD1
V: TRBV30

DNA: TGTGCCACCAGCAGCCGAAACTTATACACCGGGGAGCTGTTTTTT
CDR3: CATSSRNLYTGELFF
J: TRBJ2-2
size: -
D: -
V: TRBV15

DNA: TGTGCCAGCAGCCAGGGACTAGCGGGAGCGGGGGAGACCCAGTACTTC
CDR3: CASSQGLAGAGETQYF
J: TRBJ2-5
size: -
D: TRBD2
V: TRBV4-2

DNA: TGCGCCAGCAGCCACCAAAAGGGGGAGGGTCGGACTGAAGCTTTCTTT
CDR3: CASSHQKGEGRTEAFF
J: TRBJ1-1
size: -
D: -
V: TRBV4-1

DNA: TGCGCCAGCAGCCGGCAGGGGATCATCTATGGCTACACCTTC
CDR3: CASSRQGIIYGYTF
J: TRBJ1-2
size: -
D: -
V: TRBV5-1

DNA: TGTGCCAGCAGTTTAAACAGGGGCTACGAGCAGTACTTC
CDR3: CASSLNRGYEQYF
J: TRBJ2-7
size: -
D: TRBD1
V: TRBV27

DNA: TGTGCCAGCAGTGAATCCTGGGGACTTAGGAGGGGCTACACCTTC
CDR3: CASSESWGLRRGYTF
J: TRBJ1-2
size: -
D: -
V: TRBV2

DNA: TGTGCCAGCAGCTGGGGATGGGAGAACACTGAAGCTTTCTTT
CDR3: CASSWGWENTEAFF
J: TRBJ1-1
size: -
D: -
V: TRBV7-3

DNA: TGTGCCAGCAGTGAGGACAGGGGGCTTAGTCAGCCCCAGCATTTT
CDR3: CASSEDRGLSQPQHF
J: TRBJ1-5
size: few
D: TRBD1
V: TRBV27

DNA: TGTGCCAGCAGTTACTCCGGGACAGGTACCTACGAGCAGTACTTC
CDR3: CASSYSGTGTYEQYF
J: TRBJ2-7
size: -
D: TRBD1
V: TRBV6-6

DNA: TGTGCCAGCAGCCGAACTAGCGGGGTATCCTACGAGCAGTACTTC
CDR3: CASSRTSGVSYEQYF
J: TRBJ2-7
size: -
D: TRBD2
V: TRBV2

DNA: TGCGCCAGCAGCTTGTCCCCCCACGGAAGCGCTTCCACAGATACGCAGTATTTT
CDR3: CASSLSPHGSASTDTQYF
J: TRBJ2-3
size: -
D: -
V: TRBV5-1

DNA: TGTGCCAGCAAGAGGGACGGAGGACTTGAGTACAATGAGCAGTTCTTC
CDR3: CASKRDGGLEYNEQFF
J: TRBJ2-1
size: -
D: -
V: TRBV21-1

DNA: TGTGCCAGCACTCTCTCAGGGGAGGGGCCAGAAGAGCAGTTCTTC
CDR3: CASTLSGEGPEEQFF
J: TRBJ2-1
size: few
D: -
V: TRBV28

DNA: TGTGCCAGCAGCTTGGGACAGGGGGCGGGCGAGCAGTACTTC
CDR3: CASSLGQGAGEQYF
J: TRBJ2-7
size: few
D: TRBD1
V: TRBV9

DNA: TGCGCCAGCAGCCAGGGGGGGACCACCTACGAGCAGTACTTC
CDR3: CASSQGGTTYEQYF
J: TRBJ2-7
size: once
D: TRBD2
V: TRBV4-1

DNA: TGTGCCAGCAGTTTTAGTGGCCTTACGAGGGAAGCTTTCTTT
CDR3: CASSFSGLTREAFF
J: TRBJ1-1
size: -
D: -
V: TRBV28

DNA: TGCGCCAGCAGCGTACAGGGGTTGGGGGCGGGCGAGCAGTACTTC
CDR3: CASSVQGLGAGEQYF
J: TRBJ2-7
size: -
D: TRBD1
V: TRBV5-1

DNA: TGTGCCAGCAGCTTAGACCCGGGGGCTCAAGGAACCCAGTACTTC
CDR3: CASSLDPGAQGTQYF
J: TRBJ2-5
size: -
D: -
V: TRBV7-2

DNA: TGTGCCACCAGCAGACAGGGGGCTTCTAATGAAAAACTGTTTTTT
CDR3: CATSRQGASNEKLFF
J: TRBJ1-4
size: -
D: TRBD1
V: TRBV15

DNA: TGTGCCAGTAGGGGGCCAAGGGAGCCCCAGCATTTT
CDR3: CASRGPREPQHF
J: TRBJ1-5
size: -
D: -
V: TRBV19

DNA: TGTGCCAGCAGCTTAAGTGTGACAGGGAGGACAGATACGCAGTATTTT
CDR3: CASSLSVTGRTDTQYF
J: TRBJ2-3
size: -
D: -
V: TRBV5-4